A single sample gave rise to the 9 T cell receptor beta chains below, sequenced in a study of cytomegalovirus exposure and HLA in healthy donors. Sequencing used immunoSEQ multiplex PCR; TCRdb keeps in-frame clones, though not all of them. Of about 56,000 clones listed, roughly 93% are singletons. Sequenced input: PBMCs. Every receptor here comes from a woman aged 18-35 years in good health and CMV-seropositive.

This rearrangement joins TRBV5-4 to TRBJ2-7, with TRBD1 identical over 9 bases. The CDR3 has 18 amino acids. Trimming removed 4 bases from V and 3 bases from J; junction bases left unmatched: 17. CDR1 is SGHNT, CDR2 YYREEE, per germline (reference sequence). CDR3 residues: CASSDGVFNRGRLYEQYF. The CDR3 region has the DNA TGTGCCAGCAGCGACGGAGTGTTTAACAGGGGGCGCCTCTACGAGCAGTACTTC.

This chain joins TRBV5-1 and TRBJ2-3; D is undetermined. The germline gives CDR1 SGHRS, CDR2 YFSETQ. The CDR3 runs 15 residues. The ends were cut back, 4 bases at V and 2 bases at J, with 14 bases in the middle. The CDR3 loop reads CASSIYRRVTDTQYF. The CDR3 DNA sequence: TGCGCCAGCAGCATATACCGTCGGGTCACAGATACGCAGTATTTT. Looking up the rest from reference TRBV5-1 and TRBJ2-3 gives the full variable domain: KAGVTQTPRYLIKTRGQQVTLSCSPISGHRSVSWYQQTPGQGLQFLFEYFSETQRNKGNFPGRFSGRQFSNSRSEMNVSTLELGDSALYLCASSIYRRVTDTQYFGPGTRLTVL.

The chain couples TRBV9 to TRBJ2-6; maybe TRBD2 (5 bases). This CDR3 spans 18 amino acids. Trimming left V 0 bases short and J 0 bases short, with 13 bases between. Germline V gives CDR1 SGDLS, CDR2 YYNGEE. CDR3 loop: CASSVDRGGSSGANVLTF. In DNA, the CDR3 is TGTGCCAGCAGCGTAGATAGAGGTGGGAGCTCTGGGGCCAACGTCCTGACTTTC.

V and J are TRBV6-4 and TRBJ2-7; no clear D. CDR3 length: 16 residues. Germline V gives CDR1 MRHNA, CDR2 SNTAGT. With 0 bases removed from V and 3 bases from J, the gap between germline ends came to 15 bases. CDR3 DNA sequence: TGTGCCAGCAGTGACTCGAGAGGAGAAAGCTTCTACGAGCAGTACTTC. Translating it yields CASSDSRGESFYEQYF.

The chain recombines TRBV29-1 with TRBJ1-1; D may be TRBD1 (6 bases). The CDR3 is 13 residues long. Trimming stripped 6 bases from V and 0 bases from J, with 11 bases between. The germline V gene encodes CDR1 SQVTM and CDR2 ANQGSEA. The chain's CDR3 is CSVADRMNTEAFF. CDR3 nucleotide sequence: TGCAGCGTAGCCGACAGGATGAACACTGAAGCTTTCTTT.

This clone was seen a single time. This chain uses TRBV5-1 with TRBJ2-1; perhaps TRBD2 as D (6 bases). Germline loops: CDR1 SGHRS, CDR2 YFSETQ. Trimming took off 4 bases at V and 7 bases at J, with 18 bases between the two ends. CDR3 length: 15 residues. CDR3 coding DNA: TGCGCCAGCAGCCCCCGGGGAGGTATGCGGAATGAGCAGTTCTTC. Translated, it gives CASSPRGGMRNEQFF.

This chain uses TRBV11-2 with TRBJ1-5, with D perhaps TRBD1 (6 bases). CDR1 SGHAT and CDR2 FQNNGV come from the germline V gene. The CDR3 sequence is 15 residues long. V was clipped by 2 bases and J by 3 bases, with 11 bases between them. CDR3: CASSLRGADNQPQHF. Here the CDR3 DNA reads TGTGCCAGCAGCTTACGGGGGGCGGACAATCAGCCCCAGCATTTT.

In DNA, the CDR3 is TGTGCCAGCAGTGCCCGGGACACCTTGAACACTGAAGCTTTCTTT. Its translation is CASSARDTLNTEAFF. The chain carries TRBV6-1 and TRBJ1-1; the D gene is possibly TRBD1 (6 bases). With 4 bases removed from V and 0 bases from J, the gap between germline ends came to 12 bases. The CDR3 consists of 15 residues. CDR1 and CDR2 from the germline V gene are MNHNS and SASEGT.

This chain links TRBV7-2 with TRBJ2-3, with a weak D call TRBD2 (7 bases). This CDR3 is built from 15 residues. Germline CDR1 is SGHTA and CDR2 is FQGNSA. The germline V and J ends were trimmed by 0 bases and 5 bases, with 12 bases remaining between them. Here the CDR3 DNA reads TGTGCCAGCAGCTTAGCAACGGGGGGCGTAGATACGCAGTATTTT. Its translation: CASSLATGGVDTQYF. Full variable domain (rest looked up from reference TRBV7-2 and TRBJ2-3): GAGVSQSPSNKVTEKGKDVELRCDPISGHTALYWYRQSLGQGLEFLIYFQGNSAPDKSGLPSDRFSAERTGGSVSTLTIQRTQQEDSAVYLCASSLATGGVDTQYFGPGTRLTVL.